What follows describes a single T cell receptor beta chain. This sample was included in a study of T cells after yellow fever vaccination. TCRdb analysed the 5' RACE reads with MiXCR anew, one entry per CDR3 protein. Among a few hundred thousand distinct CDR3 sequences listed, roughly 5.6% were seen once. The sequence derives from a man aged 18 to 30 who received the YFV17D yellow fever vaccine. The sample in question was CD4+ T cells sorted from PBMCs, obtained on the day of the yellow fever booster vaccination.

CDR3 region: CASSRTSGEDNEQFF. CDR3 in DNA: TGTGCCAGCAGTAGAACTAGCGGGGAAGACAATGAGCAGTTCTTC. The genes are TRBV6-4 and TRBJ2-1, with 10 bases that match TRBD2. The CDR3 spans 15 residues. Germline V gives CDR1 MRHNA, CDR2 SNTAGT. The V and J ends lost 5 bases and 5 bases, in that order; junction bases with no gene match: 6.